Each of the 3 T cell receptor beta chains below was sequenced from the same sample in a study of CD8 T cells in ankylosing spondylitis. TCRdb redid the calling of the 5' RACE reads with MiXCR, one entry per CDR3 protein. Of a few hundred thousand distinct CDR3 sequences in the sample, 18% were seen once. Sequenced material: blood, either unsorted or a sorted T cell fraction (not recorded which). These receptors were taken from a male donor with ankylosing spondylitis or in good health (not recorded which).

The rearrangement links TRBV29-1 to TRBJ2-1; tentative D call: TRBD2 (6 bases). Germline V gene data show CDR1 as SQVTM and CDR2 as ANQGSEA. Between the trimmed V and J ends, which lost 4 bases and 7 bases, there was a span of 14 bases. The CDR3 extends over 13 amino acids. Written as DNA, the CDR3 is TGCAGCGTTGTAGGCGGGACGAGGAATGAGCAGTTCTTC. Protein sequence: CSVVGGTRNEQFF.

This clonotype was found a few times. V gene TRBV29-1 combines with J gene TRBJ1-1, with D tentatively TRBD1 (5 bases). With 7 bases removed from V and 4 bases from J, the gap between germline ends came to 16 bases. The CDR3 loop spans 13 amino acids. Germline-derived CDR1 and CDR2 are SQVTM and ANQGSEA. CDR3: CSARGGELTEAFF. CDR3 in DNA: TGCAGCGCACGTGGGGGGGAGCTCACTGAAGCTTTCTTT. Supplemented by reference TRBV29-1 and TRBJ1-1, the full variable domain reads SAVISQKPSRDICQRGTSLTIQCQVDSQVTMMFWYRQQPGQSLTLIATANQGSEATYESGFVIDKFPISRPNLTFSTLTVSNMSPEDSSIYLCSARGGELTEAFFGQGTRLTVV.

Ten or more counts support this clonotype. The chain joins TRBV5-1 to TRBJ2-3; 7 bases align to TRBD1. The ends lost 2 bases at V and 2 bases at J; junction bases unmatched: 5. Germline CDR1 SGHRS, CDR2 YFSETQ. CDR3 length equals 15 residues. DNA for the CDR3: TGCGCCAGCAGCTTCGCACAGGGGACCACAGATACGCAGTATTTT. It specifies CASSFAQGTTDTQYF.